The entry below gives a single T cell receptor beta chain sequence along with its context. The CDR3 totals 14 residues. The V segment lost 8 bases and the J segment 7 bases; nucleotides outside the gene matches: 8. Germline assignment: CDR1 MNHNY and CDR2 SVGAGI (reference sequence). Source study methods: For nucleated cells, counts were estimated from reference gene primer amplification. Libraries were prepared by immunoSEQ multiplex PCR; TCRdb keeps only in-frame clonotypes and omits some of them. V and J calls and clone size are given by that table; D and trimming were obtained from the DNA. The data hold roughly 18,000 clones, with approximately 92% observed a single time. These data belong to a study of blood T cell repertoires in COVID-19. Study-wide context: Some COVID-19 samples were acute and others convalescent; all came from the United States, Italy and Spain. Sources were T cells, B-cell-depleted T cells, or PBMCs; the material itself was cDNA or gDNA.

V and J are TRBV6-6 and TRBJ2-1, with 10 nucleotides matching TRBD1. What was sequenced was peripheral blood. The clonotype originates from a man aged 60 to 75 with active COVID-19. The CDR3 DNA follows: TGTGCCAGCCGAATACCGGGACAGGGGAATGAGCAGTTCTTC. This codes for CASRIPGQGNEQFF.